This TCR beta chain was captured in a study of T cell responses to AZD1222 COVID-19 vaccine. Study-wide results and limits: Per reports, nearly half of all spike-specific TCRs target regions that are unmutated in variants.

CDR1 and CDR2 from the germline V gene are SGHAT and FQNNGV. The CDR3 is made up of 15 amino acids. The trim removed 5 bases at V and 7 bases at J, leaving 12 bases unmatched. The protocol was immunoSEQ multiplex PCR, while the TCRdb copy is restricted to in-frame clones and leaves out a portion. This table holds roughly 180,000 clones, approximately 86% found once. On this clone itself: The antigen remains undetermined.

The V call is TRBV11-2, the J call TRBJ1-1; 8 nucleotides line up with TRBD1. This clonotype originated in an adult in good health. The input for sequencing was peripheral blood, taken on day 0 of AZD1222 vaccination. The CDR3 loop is CASSGPRDRRGEAFF. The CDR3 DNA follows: TGTGCCAGCAGCGGACCCCGGGACAGGCGGGGTGAAGCTTTCTTT.